In its sample, the clone carrying this TCR beta chain was seen once. The antigen is not known. This sample was taken from a study of PD-1 blockade in classical Hodgkin lymphoma. Study-wide findings and caveats: TCR diversity in CD4+, not CD8+, cells rose significantly by C4D1.

Method: immunoSEQ multiplex PCR; TCRdb's copy keeps in-frame clones and lacks some. There are tens of thousands of clones in the sample; about four fifths occur only once, and about 15% lies in the top ten. V lost 3 bases and J 8 bases, leaving 13 bases between the germline ends. This CDR3 spans 13 amino acids. The V gene's germline CDR1 is SNHLY and CDR2 FYNNEI. Noted time point: cycle 4 day 1 (C4D1), after around six weeks of nivolumab. Every patient had relapsed following autologous stem cell transplantation, and cohorts differed in brentuximab vedotin exposure. The sequencing used peripheral blood mononuclear cells (PBMCs), collected before the fourth cycle of nivolumab. This sequence joins TRBV2 and TRBJ1-2, with D possibly being TRBD1 (5 bases). This clonotype originated in a human donor with classical Hodgkin lymphoma. This CDR3 reads CASSEDGRGGYTF. DNA for the CDR3: TGTGCCAGCAGTGAGGATGGTAGGGGAGGCTACACCTTC.